This note documents a single T cell receptor (beta chain) sequence. Its antigen is unknown. Assay: immunoSEQ multiplex PCR; the TCRdb copy retains only in-frame clones and omits some. In the table there are tens of thousands of clones, around 93% of which are singletons. V was shortened by 0 bases and J by 4 bases, with 19 bases between the two germline ends. CDR1 is SGHDN and CDR2 is FVKESK in the germline V gene. This CDR3 region has 18 residues. The data are from a study of PD-1 blockade in classical Hodgkin lymphoma. Overall study results and limits: Excluded were patients who started nivolumab under 1 year after ASCT, a group that had lower diversity. Significant TCR diversity gains by C4D1 occurred in CD4+ but not CD8+ cells. The study found complete responders had baseline diversity similar to newly diagnosed patients.

Every patient experienced relapse after autologous stem cell transplantation, and brentuximab vedotin exposure varied. Best response was recorded as complete response, partial response or progressive disease. The sequencing used peripheral blood mononuclear cells (PBMCs), collected at baseline. This sequence originates from a human donor with classical Hodgkin lymphoma. The chain links TRBV14 to TRBJ2-1; D remains unclear. The CDR3 nucleotides read TGTGCCAGCAGCCAAGAGGTAGAGACCGTCGTTCGTTACAATGAGCAGTTCTTC. Its translation is CASSQEVETVVRYNEQFF.